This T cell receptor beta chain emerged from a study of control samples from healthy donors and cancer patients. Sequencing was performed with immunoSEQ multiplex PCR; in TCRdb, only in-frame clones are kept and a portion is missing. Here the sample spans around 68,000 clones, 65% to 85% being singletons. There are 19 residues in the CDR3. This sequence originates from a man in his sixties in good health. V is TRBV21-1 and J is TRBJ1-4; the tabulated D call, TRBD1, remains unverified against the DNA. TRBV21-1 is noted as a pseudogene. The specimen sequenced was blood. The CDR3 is CASSKLRGQGNRVNEKLFF. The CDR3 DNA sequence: TGTGCCAGCAGCAAACTACGTGGACAAGGTAATAGGGTTAATGAAAAACTGTTTTTT.